The 22 T cell receptor beta chains given below trace back to one sample, sequenced in a study of T cell responses to AZD1222 COVID-19 vaccine. Using immunoSEQ multiplex PCR, the repertoire was profiled, and TCRdb retains in-frame clones only, with some absent. This table holds approximately 100,000 clones, around nine tenths found once. The input for sequencing was peripheral blood, taken on day 0 of AZD1222 vaccination. The receptors shown here come from an adult in good health.

The rearrangement joins TRBV2 to TRBJ1-5; D not resolved. Germline CDR1 and CDR2: SNHLY and FYNNEI. The CDR3 runs to 12 residues. The V end lost 8 bases, the J end lost 3 bases, and 8 bases lay between the germline ends. CDR3 in DNA: TGTGCCAGCGCCCCGTACAATCAGCCCCAGCATTTT. This codes for CASAPYNQPQHF.

The rearrangement joins TRBV28 to TRBJ1-2; D remains ambiguous. CDR1 MDHEN and CDR2 SYDVKM come from the germline V gene. The CDR3 is made up of 12 amino acids. Trimming removed 3 bases at V and 7 bases at J, with 9 bases between. The CDR3 loop reads CASSLALLGYTF. Here the CDR3 DNA reads TGTGCCAGCAGTTTGGCCCTACTTGGCTACACCTTC.

In this sample, this clone turned up once. The CDR3 nucleotides read TGCGCCAGCAGCATGGGACTAGCGGTGAGCACAGATACGCAGTATTTT. This encodes CASSMGLAVSTDTQYF. This chain uses TRBV5-1 with TRBJ2-3; 11 bases map to TRBD2. V lost 4 bases and J lost 0; bases outside the gene matches: 4. The germline V gene has CDR1 SGHRS and CDR2 YFSETQ. The CDR3 length is 16 residues.

The gene calls are TRBV6-6 and TRBJ1-2; D remains ambiguous. The V end was cut by 5 bases, the J end by 4 bases, with 8 bases between. Per germline, CDR1 MNHNY and CDR2 SVGAGI (reference sequence). The CDR3 loop spans 12 amino acids. In nucleotides, the CDR3 is TGTGCCAGCAGTGCTCTGGGCTATGGCTACACCTTC. This gives the protein CASSALGYGYTF.

About this clone: In the same sample, other DNA sequences code for this CDR3. DNA for the CDR3: TGTGCCAGTAGTATCGGGACAGGGGGCAATCAGCCCCAGCATTTT. As protein: CASSIGTGGNQPQHF. The chain recombines TRBV19 with TRBJ1-5, with 10 nucleotides matching TRBD1. The CDR3 sequence is 15 residues long. Germline trimming cut 3 bases from V and 2 bases from J; bases unmatched to any gene: 1. The germline gives CDR1 LNHDA, CDR2 SQIVND (reference sequence).

This chain uses TRBV19 with TRBJ1-2; perhaps TRBD1 as D (6 bases). Looked up from germline, CDR1 is LNHDA and CDR2 is SQIVND (reference sequence). Trimming took 4 bases from V and 2 from J, leaving 14 bases between them. There are 15 residues in the CDR3. Written as DNA, the CDR3 is TGTGCCAGTAGTACCCAGTACAGGGCAAACTATGGCTACACCTTC. This encodes CASSTQYRANYGYTF. The complete variable domain, with remaining parts taken from reference TRBV19 and TRBJ1-2, reads DGGITQSPKYLFRKEGQNVTLSCEQNLNHDAMYWYRQDPGQGLRLIYYSQIVNDFQKGDIAEGYSVSREKKESFPLTVTSAQKNPTAFYLCASSTQYRANYGYTFGSGTRLTVV.

The genes are TRBV11-2 and TRBJ1-6; TRBD1 matches at 9 bases. CDR1 and CDR2 (germline): SGHAT, FQNNGV. V dropped 5 bases and J dropped 8; count of bases not matched to a gene: 4. CDR3 length: 14 residues. The CDR3 loop is CASSDRGRYSPLHF. In DNA, the CDR3 is TGTGCCAGCAGCGACAGGGGGAGGTATTCACCCCTCCACTTT.

The chain employs TRBV28 and TRBJ1-3; tentative D call: TRBD1 (5 bases). V gave up 7 bases and J gave up 0 bases, with 10 bases separating them. This CDR3 is built from 14 residues. The V gene's germline CDR1 is MDHEN and CDR2 SYDVKM. As DNA, the CDR3 is TGTGCCAGCACGGGGACCCTCTCTGGAAACACCATATATTTT. It encodes CASTGTLSGNTIYF.

This chain links TRBV7-8 with TRBJ2-5, with a weak D call TRBD2 (7 bases). V lost 3 bases to trimming and J lost 5 bases, with 16 bases between them. This CDR3 comprises 15 residues. Looked up from germline, CDR1 is SGHVS and CDR2 is FQNEAQ. Here the CDR3 reads CASSFQGRVKETQYF. The CDR3 DNA reads as TGTGCCAGCAGCTTCCAGGGGAGGGTAAAGGAGACCCAGTACTTC.

The V call is TRBV7-2, the J call TRBJ2-5; D gene uncertain. Germline CDR1 and CDR2: SGHTA and FQGNSA. CDR3 length: 13 residues. The V and J ends lost 3 bases and 1 base respectively, with 6 bases between them. CDR3 DNA sequence: TGTGCCAGCAGCTTTTCGGTCCAAGAGACCCAGTACTTC. This codes for CASSFSVQETQYF.

The rearrangement uses TRBV7-2 and TRBJ1-2; maybe TRBD1 (6 bases). The CDR3 contains 14 residues. Germline loops: CDR1 SGHTA, CDR2 FQGNSA. The germline V and J ends were trimmed by 1 base and 6 bases, with 12 bases remaining between them. The CDR3 DNA is TGTGCCAGCAGCTTAGATCCCCAGGGGCATGGCTACACCTTC. This codes for CASSLDPQGHGYTF.

The CDR3 loop reads CASSRTRGADYGYTF. The CDR3 region has the DNA TGTGCCAGCAGCCGGACTAGGGGCGCGGACTATGGCTACACCTTC. The V gene is TRBV3-1 (or the pseudogene TRBV3-2), the J gene TRBJ1-2; a weak D match, TRBD1 (5 bases). V lost 4 bases and J lost 3, with 15 bases in between. From germline, CDR1 is LGHDT and CDR2 YNNKEL (reference sequence). The CDR3 spans 15 residues.

The CDR3 sequence: CASTLAWGMNTEAFF. The CDR3 DNA reads TGTGCCAGCACCCTAGCCTGGGGCATGAACACTGAAGCTTTCTTT. The chain is built from TRBV5-5 and TRBJ1-1; D is possibly TRBD1 (5 bases). The ends were cut back, 6 bases at V and 0 bases at J, with 15 bases in the middle. CDR3 length equals 15 residues. The germline V gene has CDR1 SGHKS and CDR2 YYEKEE (reference sequence).

The DNA for the CDR3 is TGTGCCAGCAGCCGCGGAGTCGGGTCTTTGAATCAGCCCCAGCATTTT. This codes for CASSRGVGSLNQPQHF. The J gene is TRBJ1-5, the V gene TRBV3-1 (or the pseudogene TRBV3-2); no definite D call. Germline V lookup: CDR1 LGHDT, CDR2 YNNKEL (reference sequence). The CDR3 is 16 residues long. The germline V and J ends were trimmed by 4 bases and 4 bases, with 17 bases remaining between them.

This chain's CDR3 is CASSQVPGPASGEQFF. DNA of the CDR3: TGTGCCAGCAGCCAAGTCCCGGGACCAGCCTCCGGGGAGCAGTTCTTC. This chain links TRBV3-1 (or the pseudogene TRBV3-2) with TRBJ2-1, with D tentatively TRBD1 or TRBD2 (5 bases each). Trimming took 1 base from V and 10 from J, leaving 20 bases between them. This CDR3 has 16 amino acids. The V gene's germline CDR1 is LGHDT and CDR2 YNNKEL (reference sequence).

The V gene is TRBV7-3, the J gene TRBJ2-1; weak D call: TRBD2 (5 bases). There are 12 residues in the CDR3. CDR1 SGHTA and CDR2 FQGTGA come from the germline V gene. V gave up 1 base and J gave up 9 bases, with 7 bases separating them. The CDR3: CASSLIEGEQFF. The CDR3 bases are TGTGCCAGCAGCTTAATAGAGGGTGAGCAGTTCTTC.

The chain combines TRBV3-1 (or the pseudogene TRBV3-2) with TRBJ1-4, with TRBD1 matching 9 bases. J was trimmed by 8 bases and V by 1 base; bases with no gene match: 8. The CDR3 loop spans 16 amino acids. Germline loops: CDR1 LGHDT, CDR2 YNNKEL (reference sequence). Here the CDR3 DNA reads TGTGCCAGCAGCCAAGGGAGCGGGACAGGGAACGAAAAACTGTTTTTT. Protein sequence: CASSQGSGTGNEKLFF.

This clone was recorded only once. The V and J genes are TRBV9 and TRBJ2-1, with 7 bases lining up with TRBD2. The length of the CDR3 is 17 residues. From germline, CDR1 is SGDLS and CDR2 YYNGEE. V was pared by 2 bases and J by 2 bases, with 10 bases of the junction left unmatched. The CDR3 DNA sequence: TGTGCCAGCAGCGTGGGGTATGGCGGGGGAACCTACAATGAGCAGTTCTTC. Its protein product is CASSVGYGGGTYNEQFF.

This clone came up a few times. This sequence joins TRBV7-8 and TRBJ1-2; D may be TRBD1 (6 bases). The ends were cut back, 4 bases at V and 4 bases at J, with 16 bases in the middle. CDR3 size: 15 residues. CDR1 is SGHVS, CDR2 FQNEAQ, per germline. The CDR3 spells CASSSRAGTTYGYTF. The CDR3 coding sequence is TGTGCCAGCAGCTCTCGGGCTGGGACAACCTATGGCTACACCTTC.

This chain connects TRBV5-8 to TRBJ1-6, with TRBD1 matching 8 bases. J gave up 11 bases and V 4 bases, and 11 bases lay outside the gene matches. CDR1 SGHTS and CDR2 YDEGEE come from the germline V gene. The CDR3 length is 15 residues. The CDR3 nucleotides are TGTGCCAGCAGCATCCGACACAGGGGGAGGCCACCCCTCCACTTT. It translates to CASSIRHRGRPPLHF.

This clone was detected a few times. The chain's CDR3 is CASSQFVGYNTEAFF. DNA for the CDR3: TGTGCCAGCAGCCAATTTGTGGGGTATAACACTGAAGCTTTCTTT. The chain employs TRBV14 and TRBJ1-1; D unclear. V lost 2 bases, J lost 2 bases, and 12 bases lay in between. The CDR3 is 15 amino acids. Germline lookup yields CDR1 SGHDN and CDR2 FVKESK.

The J gene is TRBJ1-1, the V gene TRBV28; TRBD1 aligns across 11 bases. This CDR3 region has 16 residues. The ends lost 4 bases at V and 5 bases at J; junction bases unmatched: 9. The germline V gene encodes CDR1 MDHEN and CDR2 SYDVKM. CDR3 residues: CASSSGTGGMITEAFF. The CDR3 DNA reads as TGTGCCAGCAGTTCCGGGACAGGGGGTATGATTACTGAAGCTTTCTTT.